This TCR beta chain comes out of a study of blood T cell repertoires in COVID-19. Repertoires were generated with immunoSEQ multiplex PCR, while TCRdb's copy carries only in-frame clones and drops some. This repertoire shows more than 250,000 clones, more than 75% found once; its top ten account for 1%. V lost 6 bases to trimming and J lost 3 bases; unmatched junction nucleotides: 9. Germline CDR1 reads SSHAT; CDR2 reads FNYEAQ (reference sequence). CDR3 size: 15 residues. Source material: peripheral blood. This chain uses TRBV7-7 with TRBJ2-5, with 8 bases matching TRBD2. This TCR was recovered from a middle-aged man with active or convalescent COVID-19. The DNA of the CDR3 is TGTGCCAGCAGTTCTACCGGGACTAGGGAAGAGACCCAGTACTTC. Residues: CASSSTGTREETQYF. Drawing the rest from reference TRBV7-7 and TRBJ2-5, the complete variable domain is GAGVSQSPRYKVTKRGQDVTLRCDPISSHATLYWYQQALGQGPEFLTYFNYEAQPDKSGLPSDRFSAERPEGSISTLTIQRTEQRDSAMYRCASSSTGTREETQYFGPGTRLLVL.